A single sample is the source of the 30 T cell receptor beta chains below, sequenced in a study of blood T cell repertoires in COVID-19. The protocol was immunoSEQ multiplex PCR, while the TCRdb copy is restricted to in-frame clones and leaves out a portion. This table holds 200,000 to 250,000 clones, roughly 80% found once. The sequenced sample was peripheral blood. All receptors come from a young woman who had recovered from COVID-19.

In DNA form, the CDR3 reads TGTGCCAGTCGCAGGGGCGTCGGTTCACCCCTCCACTTT. Its protein product is CASRRGVGSPLHF. This rearrangement joins TRBV6-5 to TRBJ1-6, with D possibly matching TRBD1 (6 bases). The CDR3 is made up of 13 amino acids. Between the trimmed V and J ends, which lost 9 bases and 9 bases, there was a span of 15 bases. CDR1 and CDR2 (germline): MNHEY, SVGAGI.

This clone has just a few counts. The chain joins TRBV7-2 to TRBJ2-7, with TRBD2 identical over 9 bases. From germline, CDR1 is SGHTA and CDR2 FQGNSA. V gave up 1 base and J gave up 7 bases; unmatched junction bases: 8. This CDR3 spans 15 amino acids. CDR3 DNA: TGTGCCAGCAGCTTAGAGGCTAGCGGGATGAGAGAGCAGTACTTC. It is translated as CASSLEASGMREQYF.

V usage is TRBV11-2 and J usage is TRBJ2-3; D is undetermined. This CDR3 region has 16 residues. The V gene's germline CDR1 is SGHAT and CDR2 FQNNGV. Trimming removed 3 bases from V and 2 bases from J, with 15 bases in between. CDR3 in amino acids: CASSLKWRRFTDTQYF. The CDR3 DNA sequence: TGTGCCAGCAGCTTGAAATGGCGGAGATTCACAGATACGCAGTATTTT.

The rearrangement joins TRBV28 to TRBJ1-4; D not certain. The V end was cut by 8 bases, the J end by 10 bases, with 8 bases between. CDR1 and CDR2 from the germline V gene are MDHEN and SYDVKM. This CDR3 contains 10 residues. CDR3 DNA sequence: TGTGCCAGCGGTCGGGGAAAACTGTTTTTT. Protein product: CASGRGKLFF. Based on the CDR3 plus reference TRBV28 and TRBJ1-4, the full variable domain is DVKVTQSSRYLVKRTGEKVFLECVQDMDHENMFWYRQDPGLGLRLIYFSYDVKMKEKGDIPEGYSVSREKKERFSLILESASTNQTSMYLCASGRGKLFFGSGTQLSVL.

This chain uses TRBV28 with TRBJ2-1; D is ambiguous. The germline V gene has CDR1 MDHEN and CDR2 SYDVKM. The length of the CDR3 is 13 residues. The V and J ends lost 4 bases and 8 bases respectively, with 12 bases between them. The CDR3 here is CASSSPFADEQFF. For the CDR3, the DNA is TGTGCCAGCAGTTCTCCCTTTGCGGATGAGCAGTTCTTC.

The chain is built from TRBV6-5 and TRBJ2-7; TRBD1 aligns across 9 bases. The trim removed 5 bases at V and 4 bases at J, leaving 6 bases unmatched. CDR3 size: 14 residues. CDR1 and CDR2 (germline): MNHEY, SVGAGI. This CDR3 is CASSRGQGTYEQYF. CDR3 nucleotides: TGTGCCAGCAGTCGGGGACAGGGCACTTACGAGCAGTACTTC.

The V call is TRBV30, the J call TRBJ2-1; 7 bases agree with TRBD2. From germline, CDR1 is GTSNPN and CDR2 SVGIG (reference sequence). This CDR3 region has 18 residues. Trimming cost V 3 bases and J 4 bases; bases outside gene matches: 18. CDR3 sequence reads: CAWRSSVITAGRYNEQFF. CDR3 nucleotides: TGTGCCTGGAGGTCCAGTGTTATCACAGCGGGACGTTACAATGAGCAGTTCTTC.

CDR3 protein: CASSLGEGVQETQYF. The CDR3 DNA sequence: TGCGCCAGCAGCTTGGGTGAGGGCGTCCAAGAGACCCAGTACTTC. The rearrangement joins TRBV5-1 to TRBJ2-5; weak D call: TRBD2 (5 bases). Trimming took off 0 bases at V and 1 base at J, with 10 bases between the two ends. This CDR3 has 15 residues. Germline V gene data show CDR1 as SGHRS and CDR2 as YFSETQ. The full variable domain, with the rest looked up from reference TRBV5-1 and TRBJ2-5, is KAGVTQTPRYLIKTRGQQVTLSCSPISGHRSVSWYQQTPGQGLQFLFEYFSETQRNKGNFPGRFSGRQFSNSRSEMNVSTLELGDSALYLCASSLGEGVQETQYFGPGTRLLVL.

This chain joins TRBV6-2 or TRBV6-3 and TRBJ1-5, with 7 bases matching TRBD1. Germline V lookup: CDR1 MNHEY, CDR2 SVGEGT. The CDR3 length is 19 residues. The trim removed 4 bases at V and 2 bases at J, leaving 17 bases unmatched. CDR3 sequence (DNA): TGTGCCAGCAGTTTTTTCCGACAGGGCCGGTCAGGGCGCAATCAGCCCCAGCATTTT. It is translated as CASSFFRQGRSGRNQPQHF.

This rearrangement joins TRBV5-6 to TRBJ1-2, with 7 bases lining up with TRBD1. V shed 3 bases and J 3 bases; nucleotides not matched to a gene: 5. Germline V lookup: CDR1 SGHDT, CDR2 YYEEEE. This CDR3 is 14 amino acids long. CDR3 protein: CASSYTGVHYGYTF. The DNA for the CDR3 is TGTGCCAGCAGCTATACAGGGGTCCACTATGGCTACACCTTC.

The CDR3: CASSPWRRTGAAYF. CDR3 nucleotides: TGTGCCAGCAGTCCATGGCGTAGGACAGGGGCTGCGTACTTC. V gene TRBV27 combines with J gene TRBJ2-7; 9 bases are shared with TRBD1. CDR1 is MNHEY and CDR2 is SMNVEV in the germline V gene (reference sequence). V shed 5 bases and J 12 bases; nucleotides not matched to a gene: 14. The length of the CDR3 is 14 residues.

The genes are TRBV6-2 or TRBV6-3 and TRBJ2-3, with a tentative D call TRBD2 (6 bases). The CDR3 has 15 residues. The ends were cut back, 2 bases at V and 0 bases at J, with 9 bases in the middle. The germline gives CDR1 MNHEY, CDR2 SVGEGT. This CDR3 reads CASSYRGGSTDTQYF. In nucleotides, the CDR3 is TGTGCCAGCAGTTACCGGGGAGGAAGCACAGATACGCAGTATTTT.

This clone was counted once. The rearrangement joins TRBV9 to TRBJ2-7; tentatively, D is TRBD2 (6 bases). V dropped 3 bases and J dropped 3 bases, with 10 bases sitting between them. This CDR3 is 13 amino acids long. The V gene's germline CDR1 is SGDLS and CDR2 YYNGEE. Here the CDR3 reads CASSAGAGYEQYF. The CDR3 nucleotides are TGTGCCAGCAGCGCGGGAGCCGGCTACGAGCAGTACTTC.

This sequence joins TRBV30 and TRBJ1-1; D possibly corresponds to TRBD1 (5 bases). The CDR3 is 16 amino acids. Germline CDR1 reads GTSNPN; CDR2 reads SVGIG (reference sequence). V shed 1 base and J shed 5 bases, with 20 bases lying between them. The CDR3 coding sequence is TGTGCCTGGAGTGACTTTCTGGCGGGCGGGGGAACTGAAGCTTTCTTT. Translated, it gives CAWSDFLAGGGTEAFF.

J is TRBJ2-4 and V is TRBV5-3; D possibly corresponds to TRBD2 (5 bases). TRBV5-3 is an ORF, and what it does is uncertain. This CDR3 spans 19 amino acids. Deletions cut 1 base from V and 3 bases from J, with 23 bases between. The CDR3 nucleotides are TGTGCCAGAAGCTTGAAGGAAACTTTTCGGGGAGTGGGCAAAAACATTCAGTACTTC. Its translation is CARSLKETFRGVGKNIQYF.

V is TRBV24-1 and J is TRBJ2-1, with TRBD2 matching 15 bases. Germline V CDR1 and CDR2: KGHDR, SFDVKD. This CDR3 comprises 19 residues. With 1 base clipped from V and 1 base from J, the junction kept 4 bases outside the gene matches. The CDR3 reads CATSDFWTSGRDSYNEQFF. The DNA of the CDR3 is TGTGCCACCAGTGATTTTTGGACTAGCGGGAGGGATTCCTACAATGAGCAGTTCTTC.

Of note for this clone: The same CDR3 can be traced to other DNA sequences in this sample. The J gene is TRBJ2-7, the V gene TRBV5-1, with 15 bases lining up with TRBD2. The germline CDR1 and CDR2 sequences are SGHRS and YFSETQ. V dropped 3 bases and J dropped 6; count of bases not matched to a gene: 4. There are 15 residues in the CDR3. CDR3 sequence: CASSSPGLAGGEQYF. In DNA form, the CDR3 reads TGCGCCAGCAGCTCCCCGGGACTAGCGGGAGGCGAGCAGTACTTC.

The V gene is TRBV7-9, the J gene TRBJ2-1, with TRBD2 matching over 7 bases. The CDR3 is made up of 15 amino acids. Per the germline V gene, CDR1 is SEHNR and CDR2 is FQNEAQ (reference sequence). The J segment lost 2 bases and the V segment lost 1 base, leaving 2 bases of the junction unmatched. CDR3 residues: CASSLGAGAYNEQFF. CDR3 DNA: TGTGCCAGCAGCTTAGGGGCGGGAGCCTACAATGAGCAGTTCTTC.

As DNA, the CDR3 is TGTGCCAGCTCACCGGGGGACAGGCGAGACACTGAAGCTTTCTTT. It is translated as CASSPGDRRDTEAFF. The chain carries TRBV18 and TRBJ1-1, with 8 positions matching TRBD1. The germline CDR1 and CDR2 sequences are KGHSH and LQKENI. CDR3 length: 15 amino acids. The J segment lost 3 bases and the V segment lost 3 bases, leaving 6 bases of the junction unmatched.

The chain combines TRBV5-1 with TRBJ2-1; no clear D gene. The V and J ends lost 0 bases and 5 bases respectively, with 6 bases between them. The CDR3 runs 13 residues. CDR1 and CDR2 (germline): SGHRS, YFSETQ. The DNA of the CDR3 is TGCGCCAGCAGCTTGGCTATGGACAATGAGCAGTTCTTC. It codes for CASSLAMDNEQFF.

The chain combines TRBV5-1 with TRBJ2-2; D not certain. The CDR3 loop spans 14 amino acids. V was trimmed by 4 bases and J by 2 bases, leaving 9 bases between them. Germline V lookup: CDR1 SGHRS, CDR2 YFSETQ. In nucleotides, the CDR3 is TGCGCCAGCAGCCTTTGGAGTAACACCGGGGAGCTGTTTTTT. Translating gives CASSLWSNTGELFF. The complete variable domain, with remaining parts taken from reference TRBV5-1 and TRBJ2-2, reads KAGVTQTPRYLIKTRGQQVTLSCSPISGHRSVSWYQQTPGQGLQFLFEYFSETQRNKGNFPGRFSGRQFSNSRSEMNVSTLELGDSALYLCASSLWSNTGELFFGEGSRLTVL.

As regards this clone: One junction end does not reproduce the germline sequence, and a read error may be involved. The chain uses TRBV24-1 and TRBJ2-2, with 8 nucleotides matching TRBD1. The length of the CDR3 is 15 residues. Germline V CDR1 and CDR2: KGHDR, SFDVKD. This chain's CDR3 is CATSGLDRAVGELFF. DNA of the CDR3: TGTGCCACCAGTGGTTTGGACAGGGCAGTCGGGGAGCTGTTTTTT.

The gene calls are TRBV5-5 and TRBJ1-2; D is possibly TRBD1 (5 bases). The CDR3 contains 14 residues. V lost 6 bases and J 1 base, leaving 13 bases between the germline ends. CDR1 and CDR2 (germline): SGHKS, YYEKEE (reference sequence). In nucleotides, the CDR3 is TGTGCCAGCACGGAGGGGCCGTTTAACTATGGCTACACCTTC. Translating gives CASTEGPFNYGYTF. Full variable domain (outside the CDR3, taken from reference TRBV5-5 and TRBJ1-2): DAGVTQSPTHLIKTRGQQVTLRCSPISGHKSVSWYQQVLGQGPQFIFQYYEKEERGRGNFPDRFSARQFPNYSSELNVNALLLGDSALYLCASTEGPFNYGYTFGSGTRLTVV.

The rearrangement joins TRBV4-1 to TRBJ2-7, with 7 positions matching TRBD1. The CDR3 runs 13 residues. Germline V gene data show CDR1 as MGHRA and CDR2 as YSYEKL. The J segment lost 4 bases and the V segment lost 4 bases, leaving 4 bases of the junction unmatched. The CDR3: CASSPGTVYEQYF. The CDR3 DNA follows: TGCGCCAGCAGCCCCGGGACAGTATACGAGCAGTACTTC.

V usage is TRBV24-1 and J usage is TRBJ2-5, with a weak D call TRBD1 (5 bases). CDR1 and CDR2 from the germline V gene are KGHDR and SFDVKD. The CDR3 is made up of 13 amino acids. V lost 4 bases and J lost 1, with 6 bases in between. CDR3: CATSDTGQETQYF. The CDR3 DNA is TGTGCCACCAGTGACACAGGCCAAGAGACCCAGTACTTC.

In DNA, the CDR3 is TGTGCCAGCAGCTTGGAGCTGATGGAAGCTTTCTTT. As protein: CASSLELMEAFF. The gene calls are TRBV5-6 and TRBJ1-1; D uncertain. Looked up from germline, CDR1 is SGHDT and CDR2 is YYEEEE. The length of the CDR3 is 12 residues. The V gene lost 0 bases and the J gene lost 8 bases, with 8 bases spanning the gap.

This chain uses TRBV5-1 with TRBJ2-7; TRBD2 is a possible D gene (5 bases). The CDR3 covers 15 residues. Germline V gene data show CDR1 as SGHRS and CDR2 as YFSETQ. V was shortened by 0 bases and J by 4 bases, with 14 bases between the two germline ends. The CDR3 DNA is TGCGCCAGCAGCTTGGCATCGACGGGAAGGTACGAGCAGTACTTC. Protein sequence: CASSLASTGRYEQYF.

This clone was observed a handful of times. The chain recombines TRBV7-3 with TRBJ2-7; the D gene is possibly TRBD2 (7 bases). Germline V gene lookup returns CDR1 SGHTA and CDR2 FQGTGA. The length of the CDR3 is 15 residues. Trimming took off 10 bases at V and 3 bases at J, with 22 bases between the two ends. The CDR3, as DNA: TGTGCCACAACCTCGGGGGCTAGCGGACGCTACGAGCAGTACTTC. This translates into CATTSGASGRYEQYF.

This chain joins TRBV7-3 and TRBJ2-3; 9 nucleotides match TRBD2. CDR3 size: 16 residues. The ends lost 1 base at V and 1 base at J; junction bases unmatched: 3. CDR1 SGHTA and CDR2 FQGTGA come from the germline V gene. The CDR3 spells CASSLRVAGGTDTQYF. CDR3 DNA sequence: TGTGCCAGCAGCTTAAGAGTAGCGGGAGGCACAGATACGCAGTATTTT.

This clone has just a few counts. The rearrangement links TRBV4-1 to TRBJ1-3; no reliable D call. V was clipped by 3 bases and J by 2 bases, with 8 bases between them. Looked up from germline, CDR1 is MGHRA and CDR2 is YSYEKL. The CDR3 runs 14 residues. As DNA, the CDR3 is TGCGCCAGCAGCCATGCGGGTCCTGGAAACACCATATATTTT. Protein product: CASSHAGPGNTIYF.